This T cell receptor (beta chain) was recorded in a study of blood T cell repertoires in COVID-19. This clone was observed a handful of times. This CDR3 is 15 amino acids long. J was trimmed by 3 bases and V by 5 bases; bases with no gene match: 6. CDR1 KGHSH and CDR2 LQKENI come from the germline V gene. Measured with immunoSEQ multiplex PCR; TCRdb has only the in-frame clones, and not every one. The table includes around 250,000 clones, approximately 85% detected once. Sequenced sample: peripheral blood. The chain recombines TRBV18 with TRBJ1-5, with 8 bases matching TRBD1. This receptor was obtained from a man older than 75 with acute or convalescent COVID-19. The CDR3 DNA follows: TGTGCCAGCTCATTGGACAGGGTCACCAATCAGCCCCAGCATTTT. This translates into CASSLDRVTNQPQHF. The variable domain in full, with the rest retrieved from reference TRBV18 and TRBJ1-5, is NAGVMQNPRHLVRRRGQEARLRCSPMKGHSHVYWYRQLPEEGLKFMVYLQKENIIDESGMPKERFSAEFPKEGPSILRIQQVVRGDSAAYFCASSLDRVTNQPQHFGDGTRLSIL.